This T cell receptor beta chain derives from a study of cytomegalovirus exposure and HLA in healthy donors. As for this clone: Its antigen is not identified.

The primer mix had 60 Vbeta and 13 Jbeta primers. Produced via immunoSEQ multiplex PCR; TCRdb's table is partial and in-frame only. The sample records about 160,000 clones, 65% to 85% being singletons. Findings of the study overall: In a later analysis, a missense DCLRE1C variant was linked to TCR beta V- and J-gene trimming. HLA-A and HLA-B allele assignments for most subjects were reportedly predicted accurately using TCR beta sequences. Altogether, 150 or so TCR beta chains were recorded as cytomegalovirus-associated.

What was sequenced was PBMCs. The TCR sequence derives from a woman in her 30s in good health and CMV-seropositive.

This chain's CDR3 is CASSLTPGAGELFF. CDR3 DNA: TGTGCCAGCAGTTTGACGCCAGGGGCCGGGGAGCTGTTTTTT. This chain uses TRBV28 with TRBJ2-2; TRBD1 is a possible D gene (6 bases). Trimming removed 3 bases at V and 6 bases at J, with 11 bases between. The CDR3 consists of 14 residues. CDR1 MDHEN and CDR2 SYDVKM come from the germline V gene.